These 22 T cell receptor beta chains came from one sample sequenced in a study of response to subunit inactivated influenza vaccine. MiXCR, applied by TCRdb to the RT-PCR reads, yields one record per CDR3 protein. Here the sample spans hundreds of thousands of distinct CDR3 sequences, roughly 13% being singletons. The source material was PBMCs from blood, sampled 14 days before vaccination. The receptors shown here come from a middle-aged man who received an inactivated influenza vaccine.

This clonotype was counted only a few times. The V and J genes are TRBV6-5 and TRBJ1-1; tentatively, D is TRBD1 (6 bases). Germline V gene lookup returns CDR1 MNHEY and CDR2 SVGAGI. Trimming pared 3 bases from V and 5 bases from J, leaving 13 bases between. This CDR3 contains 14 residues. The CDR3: CASSYTDSRTEAFF. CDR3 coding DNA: TGTGCCAGCAGTTATACGGACAGTCGAACTGAAGCTTTCTTT.

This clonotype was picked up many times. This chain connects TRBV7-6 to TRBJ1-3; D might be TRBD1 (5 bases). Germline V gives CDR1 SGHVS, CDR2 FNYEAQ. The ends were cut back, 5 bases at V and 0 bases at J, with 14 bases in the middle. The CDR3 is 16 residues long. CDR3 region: CASSNNRLGSGNTIYF. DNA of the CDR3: TGTGCCAGCAGCAACAACAGGCTAGGCTCTGGAAACACCATATATTTT.

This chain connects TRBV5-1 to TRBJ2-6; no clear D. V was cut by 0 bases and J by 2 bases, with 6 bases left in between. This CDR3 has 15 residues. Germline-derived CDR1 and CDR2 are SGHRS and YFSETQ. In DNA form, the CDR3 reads TGCGCCAGCAGCTTGGAGGCCGCTGGGGCCAACGTCCTGACTTTC. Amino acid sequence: CASSLEAAGANVLTF.

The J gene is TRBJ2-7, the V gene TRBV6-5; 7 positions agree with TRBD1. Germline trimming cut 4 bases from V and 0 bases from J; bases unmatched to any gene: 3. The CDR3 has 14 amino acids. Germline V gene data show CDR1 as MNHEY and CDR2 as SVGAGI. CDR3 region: CASSSDRISYEQYF. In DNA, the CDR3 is TGTGCCAGCAGTTCGGACAGGATCTCCTACGAGCAGTACTTC.

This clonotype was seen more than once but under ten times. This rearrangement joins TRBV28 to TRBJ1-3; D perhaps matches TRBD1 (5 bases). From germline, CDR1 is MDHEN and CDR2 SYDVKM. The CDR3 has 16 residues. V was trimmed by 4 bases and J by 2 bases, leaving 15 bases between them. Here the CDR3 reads CASSYIWGGAGNTIYF. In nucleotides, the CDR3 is TGTGCCAGCAGTTACATTTGGGGGGGGGCTGGAAACACCATATATTTT.

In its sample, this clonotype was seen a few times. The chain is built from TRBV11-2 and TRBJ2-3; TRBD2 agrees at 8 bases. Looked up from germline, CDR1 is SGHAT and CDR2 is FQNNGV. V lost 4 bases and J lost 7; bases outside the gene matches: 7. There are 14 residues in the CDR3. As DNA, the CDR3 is TGTGCCAGCAGCTCCGGACGGGGGGGATATACGCAGTATTTT. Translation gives CASSSGRGGYTQYF.

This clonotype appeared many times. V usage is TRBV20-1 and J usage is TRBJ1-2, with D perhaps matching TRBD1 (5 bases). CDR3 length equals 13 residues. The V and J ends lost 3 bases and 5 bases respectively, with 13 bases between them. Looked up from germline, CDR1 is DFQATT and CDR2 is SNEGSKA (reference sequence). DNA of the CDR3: TGCAGTGCTAGGGCCGAGGGGCGGTATGGCTACACCTTC. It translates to CSARAEGRYGYTF.

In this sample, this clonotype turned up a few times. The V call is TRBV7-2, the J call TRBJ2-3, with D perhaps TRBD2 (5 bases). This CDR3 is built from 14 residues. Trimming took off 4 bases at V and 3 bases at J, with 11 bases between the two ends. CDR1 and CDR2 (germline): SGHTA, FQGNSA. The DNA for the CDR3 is TGTGCCAGCAGCTCCGAGGGTAGAACAGATACGCAGTATTTT. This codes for CASSSEGRTDTQYF.

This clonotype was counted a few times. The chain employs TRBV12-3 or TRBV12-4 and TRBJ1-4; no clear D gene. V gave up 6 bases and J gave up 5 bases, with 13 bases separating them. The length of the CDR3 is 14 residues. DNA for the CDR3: TGTGCCAGCAGCCCCGAGGGAGAAAATGAAAAACTGTTTTTT. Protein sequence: CASSPEGENEKLFF.

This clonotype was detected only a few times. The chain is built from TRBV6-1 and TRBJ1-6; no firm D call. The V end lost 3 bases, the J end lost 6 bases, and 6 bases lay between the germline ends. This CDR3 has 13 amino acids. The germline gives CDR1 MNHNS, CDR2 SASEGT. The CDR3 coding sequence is TGTGCCAGCAGTGACAGACGTAATTCACCCCTCCACTTT. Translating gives CASSDRRNSPLHF.

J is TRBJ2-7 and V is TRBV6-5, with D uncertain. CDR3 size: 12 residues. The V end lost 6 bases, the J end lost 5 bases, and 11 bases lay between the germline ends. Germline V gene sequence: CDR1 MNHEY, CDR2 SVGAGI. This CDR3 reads CASSHGVHEQYF. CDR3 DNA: TGTGCCAGCAGCCACGGAGTCCACGAGCAGTACTTC.

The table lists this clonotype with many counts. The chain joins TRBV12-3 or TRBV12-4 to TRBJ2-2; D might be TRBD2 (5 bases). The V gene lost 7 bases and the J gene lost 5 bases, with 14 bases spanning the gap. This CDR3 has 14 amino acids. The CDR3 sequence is CASTLGSATGELFF. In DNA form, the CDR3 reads TGTGCCAGCACCCTTGGGAGCGCAACCGGGGAGCTGTTTTTT.

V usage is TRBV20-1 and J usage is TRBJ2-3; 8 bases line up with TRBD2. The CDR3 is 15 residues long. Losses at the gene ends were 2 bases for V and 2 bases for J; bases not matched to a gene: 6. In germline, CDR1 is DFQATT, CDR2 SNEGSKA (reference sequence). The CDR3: CSARLLAEPTDTQYF. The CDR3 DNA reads TGCAGTGCTAGACTACTAGCGGAGCCCACAGATACGCAGTATTTT.

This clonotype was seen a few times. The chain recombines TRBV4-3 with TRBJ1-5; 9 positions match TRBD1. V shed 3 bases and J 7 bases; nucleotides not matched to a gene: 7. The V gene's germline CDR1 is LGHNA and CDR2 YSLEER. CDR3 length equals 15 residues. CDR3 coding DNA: TGCGCCAGCAGCCAGAAACAGGGGGCAGGGCAGCCCCAGCATTTT. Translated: CASSQKQGAGQPQHF.

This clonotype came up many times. The CDR3 is CNPRDGNTGELFF. CDR3 DNA: TGCAACCCACGGGACGGGAACACCGGGGAGCTGTTTTTT. The chain couples TRBV29-1 to TRBJ2-2, with D perhaps given as TRBD1 or TRBD2 (5 bases each). From germline, CDR1 is SQVTM and CDR2 ANQGSEA. The CDR3 covers 13 residues.

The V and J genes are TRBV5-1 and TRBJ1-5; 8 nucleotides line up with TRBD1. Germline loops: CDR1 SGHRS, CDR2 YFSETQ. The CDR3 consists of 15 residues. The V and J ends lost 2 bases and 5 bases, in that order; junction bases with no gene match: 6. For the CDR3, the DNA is TGCGCCAGCAGCTTCGACGGACAGGGAGATCAGCCCCAGCATTTT. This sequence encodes CASSFDGQGDQPQHF.

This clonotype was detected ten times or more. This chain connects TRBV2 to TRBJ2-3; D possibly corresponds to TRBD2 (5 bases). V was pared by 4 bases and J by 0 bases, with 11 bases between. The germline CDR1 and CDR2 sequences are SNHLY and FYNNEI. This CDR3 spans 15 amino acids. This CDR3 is CASSARRTSTDTQYF. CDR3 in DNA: TGTGCCAGCAGTGCCAGGAGGACTAGCACAGATACGCAGTATTTT.

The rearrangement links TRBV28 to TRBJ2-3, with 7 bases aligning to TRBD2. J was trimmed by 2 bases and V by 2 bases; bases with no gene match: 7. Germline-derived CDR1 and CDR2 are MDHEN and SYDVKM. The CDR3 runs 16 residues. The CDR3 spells CASSLGSSGYTDTQYF. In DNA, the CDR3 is TGTGCCAGCAGTTTAGGGTCTAGCGGCTACACAGATACGCAGTATTTT.

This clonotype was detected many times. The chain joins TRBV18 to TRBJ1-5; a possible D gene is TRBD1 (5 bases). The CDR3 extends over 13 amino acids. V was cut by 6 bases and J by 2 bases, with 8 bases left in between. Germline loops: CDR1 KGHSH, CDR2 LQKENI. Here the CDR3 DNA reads TGTGCCAGCTCGGCACAGGGCAATCAGCCCCAGCATTTT. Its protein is CASSAQGNQPQHF. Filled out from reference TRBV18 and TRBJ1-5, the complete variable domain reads NAGVMQNPRHLVRRRGQEARLRCSPMKGHSHVYWYRQLPEEGLKFMVYLQKENIIDESGMPKERFSAEFPKEGPSILRIQQVVRGDSAAYFCASSAQGNQPQHFGDGTRLSIL.

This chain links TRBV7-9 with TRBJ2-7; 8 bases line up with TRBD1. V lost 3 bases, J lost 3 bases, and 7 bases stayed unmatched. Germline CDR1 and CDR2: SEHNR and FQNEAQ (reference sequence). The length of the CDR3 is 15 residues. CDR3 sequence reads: CASSFGTGKGYEQYF. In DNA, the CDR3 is TGTGCCAGCAGCTTCGGGACAGGAAAAGGCTACGAGCAGTACTTC.

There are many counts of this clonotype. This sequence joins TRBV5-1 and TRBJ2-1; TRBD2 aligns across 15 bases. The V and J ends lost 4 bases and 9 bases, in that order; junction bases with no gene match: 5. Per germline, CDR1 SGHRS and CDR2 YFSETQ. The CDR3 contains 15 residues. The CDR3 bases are TGCGCCAGCAGCCCGGGACTAGCGGGAGGCGGTGAGCAGTTCTTC. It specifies CASSPGLAGGGEQFF.

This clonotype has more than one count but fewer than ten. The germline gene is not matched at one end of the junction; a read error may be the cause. CDR3 nucleotide sequence: TGCGCCAGCAGCCCCCACGTCGGACACTACGAGCAATACTTC. Translating gives CASSPHVGHYEQYF. The chain is built from TRBV5-1 and TRBJ2-7, with D perhaps TRBD1 (5 bases). The germline gives CDR1 SGHRS, CDR2 YFSETQ. This CDR3 is built from 14 residues.